These 3 T cell receptor beta chains originate from one sample sequenced in a study of CD8+ T cells in alopecia areata (dated by TCRdb to about 2018). Pooled mouse cutaneous lymph node cells were stained for CD4, CD8alpha, NKG2D, NKG2ACE and other markers and were then sorted on a BD Influx. Receptors were amplified or captured by the immunoSEQ multiplex PCR assay. To provide template for TCR sequencing, every sample had RNA extracted and reverse transcribed into cDNA. The table comes from immuneACCESS by way of TCRdb, which keeps in-frame sequences with V and J called. Part of the clones is missing from these tables; in studies checked, under half for an unresolved V gene and the rest for unknown reasons. There are approximately 280,000 clones in this sample, and none of them is a singleton. Together, the top ten hold 1.2% of the sample. Specimen: CD4+ T cells sorted from a lymph node. These receptors were taken from a C3H/HeJ mouse with alopecia areata. Regarding MHC type, mice of this strain are H2-k.

Details on this clone: Any gene name here is a mouse gene name. The read ends 4 residues before the CDR3 terminus; that terminus is restored from the germline J gene. The V gene is TRBV5, the J gene TRBJ2-1; 11 bases are a match to TRBD2. The CDR3 sequence is 14 residues long. CDR1 and CDR2 from the germline V gene are LGHNA and YNLKQL (reference sequence). CDR3 sequence: CASSLRDWGSEQFF. Partial CDR3 DNA: TGTGCCAGCAGCCTCCGGGACTGGGGGTCT.

This clone has just a few counts. The gene symbols are mouse symbols. The CDR3 end falls 4 residues outside the read, so it is completed with the germline J gene. The rearrangement links TRBV19 to TRBJ2-1, with D maybe TRBD2 (7 bases). V lost 2 bases and J 3 bases, leaving 9 bases between the germline ends. This CDR3 comprises 14 residues. Germline CDR1 is FNHDT and CDR2 is SITEND (reference sequence). The CDR3 sequence is CASSIGGRYAEQFF. Partial CDR3 DNA: TGTGCCAGCAGTATCGGGGGGCGCTATGCT. Using reference TRBV19 and TRBJ2-1 for the parts outside the CDR3, the full variable domain is GGIITQTPKFLIGQEGQKLTLKCQQNFNHDTMYWYRQDSGKGLRLIYYSITENDLQKGDLSEGYDASREKKSSFSLTVTSAQKNEMAVFLCASSIGGRYAEQFFGPGTRLTVL.

Note on this clone: Gene names and germline match the mouse. Read data end 4 residues before the CDR3 end; the end is taken from the germline J gene. The rearrangement links TRBV31 to TRBJ2-7; TRBD1 matches at 7 bases. CDR1 is GKSSPN, CDR2 SITVG, per germline. This CDR3 comprises 12 residues. Trimming removed 5 bases from V and 0 bases from J; junction bases left unmatched: 1. CDR3 bases read: TGTGCCTGGGGACAGGACTCCTAT. It yields the protein CAWGQDSY. The full CDR3 protein is CAWGQDSYEQYF. The full variable domain, its missing parts supplied by reference TRBV31 and TRBJ2-7, is AQTIHQWPVAEIKAVGSPLSLGCTIKGKSSPNLYWYWQATGGTLQQLFYSITVGQVESVVQLNLSASRPKDDQFILSTEKLLLSHSGFYLCAWGQDSYEQYFGPGTRLTVL.